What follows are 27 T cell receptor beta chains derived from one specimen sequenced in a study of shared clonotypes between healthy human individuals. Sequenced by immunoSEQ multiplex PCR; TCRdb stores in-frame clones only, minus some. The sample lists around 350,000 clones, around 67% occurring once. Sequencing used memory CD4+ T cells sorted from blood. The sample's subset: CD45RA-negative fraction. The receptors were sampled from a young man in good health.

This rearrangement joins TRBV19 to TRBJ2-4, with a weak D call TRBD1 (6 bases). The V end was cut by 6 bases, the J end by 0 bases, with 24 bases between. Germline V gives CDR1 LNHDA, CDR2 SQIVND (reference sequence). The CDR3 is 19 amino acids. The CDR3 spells CASSLRTADRSIAKNIQYF. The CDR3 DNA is TGTGCCAGTAGCCTCCGGACAGCAGACCGCTCTATAGCCAAAAACATTCAGTACTTC.

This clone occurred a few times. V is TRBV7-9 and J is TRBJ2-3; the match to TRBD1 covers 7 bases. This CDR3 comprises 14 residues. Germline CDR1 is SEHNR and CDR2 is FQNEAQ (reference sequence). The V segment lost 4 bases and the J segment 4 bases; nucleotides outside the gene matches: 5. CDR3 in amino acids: CASSWNRGADTQYF. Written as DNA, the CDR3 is TGTGCCAGCAGCTGGAACAGGGGAGCAGATACGCAGTATTTT.

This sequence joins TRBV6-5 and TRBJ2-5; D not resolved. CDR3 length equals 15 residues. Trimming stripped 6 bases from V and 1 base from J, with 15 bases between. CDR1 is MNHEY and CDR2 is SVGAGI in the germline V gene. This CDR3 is CASRKLGKSQETQYF. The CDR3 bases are TGTGCCAGCAGGAAGTTGGGGAAGAGCCAAGAGACCCAGTACTTC.

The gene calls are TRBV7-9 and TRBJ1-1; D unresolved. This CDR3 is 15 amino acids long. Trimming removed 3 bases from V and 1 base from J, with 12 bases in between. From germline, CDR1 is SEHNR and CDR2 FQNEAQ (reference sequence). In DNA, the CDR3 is TGTGCCAGCAGCTTGTCCGGGCTTAGGAACACTGAAGCTTTCTTT. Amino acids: CASSLSGLRNTEAFF.

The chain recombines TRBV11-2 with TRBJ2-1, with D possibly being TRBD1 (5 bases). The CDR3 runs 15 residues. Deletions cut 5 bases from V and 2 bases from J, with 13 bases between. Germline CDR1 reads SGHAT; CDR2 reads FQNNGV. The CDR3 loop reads CASSPLGATYNEQFF. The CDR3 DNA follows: TGTGCCAGCAGCCCGCTAGGGGCCACCTACAATGAGCAGTTCTTC.

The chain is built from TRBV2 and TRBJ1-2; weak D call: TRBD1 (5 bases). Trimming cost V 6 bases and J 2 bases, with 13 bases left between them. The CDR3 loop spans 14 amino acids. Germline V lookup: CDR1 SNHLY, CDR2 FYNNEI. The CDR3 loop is CASRRGEVNYGYTF. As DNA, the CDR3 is TGTGCCAGCAGGCGGGGGGAAGTCAACTATGGCTACACCTTC.

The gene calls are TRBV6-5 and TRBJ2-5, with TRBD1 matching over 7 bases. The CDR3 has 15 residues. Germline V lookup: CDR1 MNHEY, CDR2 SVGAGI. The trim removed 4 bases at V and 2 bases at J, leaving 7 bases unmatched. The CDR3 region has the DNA TGTGCCAGCAGTTGGGCAGGGGGTCGACAAGAGACCCAGTACTTC. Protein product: CASSWAGGRQETQYF.

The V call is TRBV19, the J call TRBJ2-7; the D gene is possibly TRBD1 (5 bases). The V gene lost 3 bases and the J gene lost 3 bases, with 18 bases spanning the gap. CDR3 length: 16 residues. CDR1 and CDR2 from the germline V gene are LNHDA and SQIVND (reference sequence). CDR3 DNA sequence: TGTGCCAGTAGTATTCGCCTCGGCAGGGTCGACTACGAGCAGTACTTC. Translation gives CASSIRLGRVDYEQYF.

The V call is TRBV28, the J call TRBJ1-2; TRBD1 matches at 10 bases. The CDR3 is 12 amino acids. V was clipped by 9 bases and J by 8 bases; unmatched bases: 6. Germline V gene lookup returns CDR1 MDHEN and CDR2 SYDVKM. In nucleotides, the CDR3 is TGTGCCAGTCGACAGGGGGCGGGAGGCTACACCTTC. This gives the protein CASRQGAGGYTF.

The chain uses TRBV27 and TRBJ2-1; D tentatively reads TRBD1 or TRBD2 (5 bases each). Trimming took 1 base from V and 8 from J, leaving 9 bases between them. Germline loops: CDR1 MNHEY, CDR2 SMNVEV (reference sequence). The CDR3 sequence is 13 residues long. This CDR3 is CASSLWDRDEQFF. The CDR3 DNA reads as TGTGCCAGCAGTTTATGGGACCGGGATGAGCAGTTCTTC.

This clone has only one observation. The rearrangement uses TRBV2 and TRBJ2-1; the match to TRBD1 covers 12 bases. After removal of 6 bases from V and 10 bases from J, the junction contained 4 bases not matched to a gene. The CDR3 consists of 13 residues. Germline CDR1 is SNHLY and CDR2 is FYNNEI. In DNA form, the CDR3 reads TGTGCCAGCAGGGGGACAGGGGGCTACGAGCAGTTCTTC. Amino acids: CASRGTGGYEQFF.

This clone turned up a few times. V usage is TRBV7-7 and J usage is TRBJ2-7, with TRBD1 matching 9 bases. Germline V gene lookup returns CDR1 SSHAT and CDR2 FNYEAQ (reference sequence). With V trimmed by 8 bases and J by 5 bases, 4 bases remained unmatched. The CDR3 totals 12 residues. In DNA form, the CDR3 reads TGTGCCAGCGGGGACAGGGACCACGAGCAGTACTTC. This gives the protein CASGDRDHEQYF.

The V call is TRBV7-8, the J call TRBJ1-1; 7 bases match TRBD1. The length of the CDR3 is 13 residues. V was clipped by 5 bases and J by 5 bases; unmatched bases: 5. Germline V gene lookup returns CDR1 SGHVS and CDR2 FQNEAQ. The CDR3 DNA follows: TGTGCCAGCAGCCTAATACAGGGGACTGAAGCTTTCTTT. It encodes CASSLIQGTEAFF.

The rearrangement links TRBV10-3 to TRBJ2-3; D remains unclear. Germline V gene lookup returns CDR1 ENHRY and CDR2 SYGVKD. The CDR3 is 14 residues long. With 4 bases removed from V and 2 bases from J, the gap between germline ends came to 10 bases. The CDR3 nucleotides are TGTGCCATCAGTGTGAGTAGCCCCACAGATACGCAGTATTTT. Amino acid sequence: CAISVSSPTDTQYF.

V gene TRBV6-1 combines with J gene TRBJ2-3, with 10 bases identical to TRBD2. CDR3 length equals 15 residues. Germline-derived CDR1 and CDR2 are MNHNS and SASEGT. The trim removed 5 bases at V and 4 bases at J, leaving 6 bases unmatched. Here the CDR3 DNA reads TGTGCCAGCAGTTTGCGACTAGCGGGTTCAGATACGCAGTATTTT. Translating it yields CASSLRLAGSDTQYF.

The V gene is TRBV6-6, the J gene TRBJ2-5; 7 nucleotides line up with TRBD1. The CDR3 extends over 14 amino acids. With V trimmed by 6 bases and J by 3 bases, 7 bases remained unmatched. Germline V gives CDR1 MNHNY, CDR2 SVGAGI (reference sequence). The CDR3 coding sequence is TGTGCCAGCAGCCCCCCGGGACAGAAAGAGACCCAGTACTTC. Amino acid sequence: CASSPPGQKETQYF.

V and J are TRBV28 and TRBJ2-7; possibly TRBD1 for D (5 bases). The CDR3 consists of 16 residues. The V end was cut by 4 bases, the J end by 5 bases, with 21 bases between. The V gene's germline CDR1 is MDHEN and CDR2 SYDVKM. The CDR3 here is CASSSSQWQGANEQYF. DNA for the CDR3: TGTGCCAGCAGTTCCTCCCAATGGCAGGGCGCAAACGAGCAGTACTTC.

The CDR3, as DNA: TGTGCCAGCTATCCATTCTCTGGAAACACCATATATTTT. Protein product: CASYPFSGNTIYF. V usage is TRBV18 and J usage is TRBJ1-3, with D uncertain. This CDR3 spans 13 amino acids. V was shortened by 7 bases and J by 0 bases, with 7 bases between the two germline ends. Germline V gene sequence: CDR1 KGHSH, CDR2 LQKENI.

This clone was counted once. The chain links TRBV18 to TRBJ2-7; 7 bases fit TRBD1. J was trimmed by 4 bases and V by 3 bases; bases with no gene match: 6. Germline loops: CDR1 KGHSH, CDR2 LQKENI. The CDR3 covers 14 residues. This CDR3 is CASSPPGQRYEQYF. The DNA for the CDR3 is TGTGCCAGCTCACCTCCGGGACAGAGATACGAGCAGTACTTC.

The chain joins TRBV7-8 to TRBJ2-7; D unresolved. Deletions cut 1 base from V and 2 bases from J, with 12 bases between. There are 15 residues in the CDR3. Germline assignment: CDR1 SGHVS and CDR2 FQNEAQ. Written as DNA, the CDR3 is TGTGCCAGCAGCTTAGAGATAGTAGGGCCCTACGAGCAGTACTTC. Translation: CASSLEIVGPYEQYF. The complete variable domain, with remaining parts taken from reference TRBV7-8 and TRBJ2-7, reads GAGVSQSPRYKVAKRGQDVALRCDPISGHVSLFWYQQALGQGPEFLTYFQNEAQLDKSGLPSDRFFAERPEGSVSTLKIQRTQQEDSAVYLCASSLEIVGPYEQYFGPGTRLTVT.

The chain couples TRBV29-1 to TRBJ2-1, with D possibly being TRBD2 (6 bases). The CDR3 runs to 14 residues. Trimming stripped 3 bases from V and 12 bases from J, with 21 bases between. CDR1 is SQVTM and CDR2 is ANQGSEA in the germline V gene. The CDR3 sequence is CSVDKASATRGQFF. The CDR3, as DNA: TGCAGCGTTGATAAAGCATCGGCGACTAGAGGGCAGTTCTTC.

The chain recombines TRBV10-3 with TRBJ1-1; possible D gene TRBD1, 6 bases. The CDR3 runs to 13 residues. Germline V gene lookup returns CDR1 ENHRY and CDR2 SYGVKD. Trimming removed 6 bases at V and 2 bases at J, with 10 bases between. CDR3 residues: CAIRDSFNTEAFF. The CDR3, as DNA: TGTGCCATCAGGGACAGTTTTAACACTGAAGCTTTCTTT.

CDR3 residues: CAISESLGREQYF. CDR3 bases: TGTGCCATCAGTGAGTCATTGGGCCGCGAGCAGTACTTC. The rearrangement uses TRBV10-3 and TRBJ2-7, with no clear D. Germline CDR1 and CDR2: ENHRY and SYGVKD. The CDR3 spans 13 residues. The germline V and J ends were trimmed by 0 bases and 6 bases, with 9 bases remaining between them.

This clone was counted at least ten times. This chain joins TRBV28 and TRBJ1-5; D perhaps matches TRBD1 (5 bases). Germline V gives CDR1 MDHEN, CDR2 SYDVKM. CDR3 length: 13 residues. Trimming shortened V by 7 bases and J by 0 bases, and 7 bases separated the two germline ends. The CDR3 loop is CASKGNSNQPQHF. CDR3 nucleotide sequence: TGTGCCAGCAAGGGGAATAGCAATCAGCCCCAGCATTTT.

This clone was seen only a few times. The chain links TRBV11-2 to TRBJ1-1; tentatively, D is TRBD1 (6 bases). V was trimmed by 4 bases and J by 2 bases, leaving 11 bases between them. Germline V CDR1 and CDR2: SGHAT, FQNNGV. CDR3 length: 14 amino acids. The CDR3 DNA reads TGTGCCAGCAGCTCTGGGACAACAAACACTGAAGCTTTCTTT. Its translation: CASSSGTTNTEAFF.

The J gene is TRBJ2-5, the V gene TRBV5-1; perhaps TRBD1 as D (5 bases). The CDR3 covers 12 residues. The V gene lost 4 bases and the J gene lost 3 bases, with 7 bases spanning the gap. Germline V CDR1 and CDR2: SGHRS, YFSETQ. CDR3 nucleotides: TGCGCCAGCAGCCAGGGTAAAGAGACCCAGTACTTC. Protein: CASSQGKETQYF. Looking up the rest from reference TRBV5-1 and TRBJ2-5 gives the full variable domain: KAGVTQTPRYLIKTRGQQVTLSCSPISGHRSVSWYQQTPGQGLQFLFEYFSETQRNKGNFPGRFSGRQFSNSRSEMNVSTLELGDSALYLCASSQGKETQYFGPGTRLLVL.

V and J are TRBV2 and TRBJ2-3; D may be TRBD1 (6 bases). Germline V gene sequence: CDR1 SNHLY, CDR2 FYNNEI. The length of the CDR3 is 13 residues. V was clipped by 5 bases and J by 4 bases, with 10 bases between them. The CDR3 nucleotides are TGTGCCAGCAGTCATAACAGGGCAGATACGCAGTATTTT. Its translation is CASSHNRADTQYF. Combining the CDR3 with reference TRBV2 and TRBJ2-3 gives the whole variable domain EPEVTQTPSHQVTQMGQEVILRCVPISNHLYFYWYRQILGQKVEFLVSFYNNEISEKSEIFDDQFSVERPDGSNFTLKIRSTKLEDSAMYFCASSHNRADTQYFGPGTRLTVL.